This T cell receptor (beta chain) was identified in a study of blood T cells in healthy people across ages. Comment on this clonotype: The antigen remains undetermined.

With a J-beta primer mix and a sample-barcoded 5' primer, a second PCR ran about 7 to 12 cycles. TCRdb itself ran the 5' RACE reads through MiXCR, one entry per CDR3 protein. This sample has about 1 million distinct CDR3 sequences, with roughly 45% found just once. Peripheral blood, roughly 9.3 milliliters per donor, was collected. Findings and caveats of the study: PBMCs were not sorted, which prevented a conclusive comparison of naive versus antigen-experienced cells. The donors' CMV status was not determined, possibly confounding changes in expanded clonotypes.

The material sequenced was blood. This sequence originates from a woman aged 55-69 years in good health.

The CDR3 nucleotides read TGTGCCAGCAGCTTTTCCGGGACAGAAACTAACTATGGCTACACCTTC. This translates into CASSFSGTETNYGYTF. This chain links TRBV7-9 with TRBJ1-2; 7 positions match TRBD1. The V and J ends lost 3 bases and 0 bases, in that order; junction bases with no gene match: 7. From germline, CDR1 is SEHNR and CDR2 FQNEAQ (reference sequence). The CDR3 runs 16 residues.